This TCR beta chain was identified in a study of CD8 T cells in ankylosing spondylitis. This clonotype was seen at least ten times. Its antigen is undetermined. Making use of molecular barcodes, quantitative 5'-RACE generated TCR beta libraries. TCRdb re-derived calls from the 5' RACE reads in MiXCR, one entry per CDR3 protein. This sample yields around 250,000 distinct CDR3 sequences, of which around 10% are seen a single time; 6% to 8% belongs to the top ten. Study observations and caveats: Disease-linked clones, CD8+, were relatively rare in peripheral blood. It appeared that ankylosing spondylitis blood was characterized by a TCR beta motif of seven or eight highly homologous variants.

Sequencing was done on a sample of blood, either unsorted or a sorted T cell fraction (not recorded which). This TCR was sampled from a male donor with ankylosing spondylitis or in good health (not recorded which).

The CDR3 nucleotides are TGCAGTGCTAGAGAAGACAGGACCCAAGAGACCCAGTACTTC. Protein: CSAREDRTQETQYF. The V call is TRBV20-1, the J call TRBJ2-5; tentatively, D is TRBD1 (6 bases). The germline CDR1 and CDR2 sequences are DFQATT and SNEGSKA (reference sequence). The CDR3 covers 14 residues. Trimming took 0 bases from V and 1 from J, leaving 9 bases between them.